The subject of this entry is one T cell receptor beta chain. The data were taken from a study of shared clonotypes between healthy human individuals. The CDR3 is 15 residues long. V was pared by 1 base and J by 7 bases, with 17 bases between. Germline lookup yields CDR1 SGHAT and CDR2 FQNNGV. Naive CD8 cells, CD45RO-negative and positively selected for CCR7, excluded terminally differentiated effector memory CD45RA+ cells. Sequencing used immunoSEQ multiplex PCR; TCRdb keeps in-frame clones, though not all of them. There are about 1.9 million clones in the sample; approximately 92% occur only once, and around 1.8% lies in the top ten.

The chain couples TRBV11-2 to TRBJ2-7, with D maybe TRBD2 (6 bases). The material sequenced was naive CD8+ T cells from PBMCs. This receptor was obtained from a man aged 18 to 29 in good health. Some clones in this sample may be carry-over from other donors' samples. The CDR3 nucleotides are TGTGCCAGCAGCTTAGGGGGCGGGGCCGGAACGGAGCAGTACTTC. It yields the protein CASSLGGGAGTEQYF.